These 24 T cell receptor beta chains came from one sample sequenced in a study of blood T cells in healthy people across ages. Primers used in a second PCR of about 7 to 12 cycles were a sample-barcoded 5' primer and a J-beta primer mix. TCRdb processed the 5' RACE reads anew with MiXCR; each CDR3 protein has one entry. The sample has 1.4 million to 1.5 million distinct CDR3 sequences, roughly 40% seen once. The specimen was blood. The source is a woman aged 18-30 years in good health.

The V call is TRBV7-3, the J call TRBJ2-2; D is possibly TRBD1 or TRBD2 (6 bases each). CDR3 length: 16 residues. With 1 base removed from V and 3 bases from J, the gap between germline ends came to 12 bases. Germline V CDR1 and CDR2: SGHTA, FQGTGA. CDR3: CASSLKGGLYTGELFF. The CDR3 DNA sequence: TGTGCCAGCAGCTTAAAAGGGGGGCTGTACACCGGGGAGCTGTTTTTT.

The rearrangement uses TRBV9 and TRBJ2-1; TRBD2 agrees at 8 bases. With V trimmed by 1 base and J by 5 bases, 8 bases remained unmatched. Germline V lookup: CDR1 SGDLS, CDR2 YYNGEE. This CDR3 is built from 16 residues. The DNA of the CDR3 is TGTGCCAGCAGCGTAACGAAGGGACTAGGGAACAATGAGCAGTTCTTC. Translation gives CASSVTKGLGNNEQFF.

This clonotype has more than one count but fewer than ten. The chain joins TRBV20-1 to TRBJ2-5; 8 nucleotides line up with TRBD1. Germline CDR1 DFQATT, CDR2 SNEGSKA (reference sequence). CDR3 size: 15 residues. The V and J ends lost 6 bases and 5 bases, in that order; junction bases with no gene match: 14. The CDR3 reads CSAALGTGFEETQYF. CDR3 sequence (DNA): TGCAGTGCCGCATTGGGGACAGGCTTTGAGGAGACCCAGTACTTC.

The chain has TRBV2 and TRBJ1-2; no clear D gene. V gave up 6 bases and J gave up 4 bases, with 15 bases separating them. This CDR3 region has 14 residues. CDR1 and CDR2 from the germline V gene are SNHLY and FYNNEI. As DNA, the CDR3 is TGTGCCAGCAGCCTGGACCTCCACCTCTATGGCTACACCTTC. It is translated as CASSLDLHLYGYTF.

This chain links TRBV30 with TRBJ2-4; D is tentatively TRBD1 or TRBD2 (5 bases each). Judging by the DNA end, TRBJ2-7 fits better; the J call may be wrong. CDR1 GTSNPN and CDR2 SVGIG come from the germline V gene (reference sequence). CDR3 size: 17 residues. The CDR3 sequence: CAWSVTGQGAHIYEQYF. The CDR3 DNA is TGTGCCTGGAGTGTGACGGGGCAAGGGGCCCATATCTACGAGCAGTACTTC.

The chain couples TRBV5-1 to TRBJ2-3; TRBD2 agrees at 9 bases. Germline loops: CDR1 SGHRS, CDR2 YFSETQ. The CDR3 has 15 amino acids. Unmatched junction bases numbered 7, after V lost 2 bases and J lost 6 bases. This CDR3 reads CASSLTSGLKDTQYF. In DNA form, the CDR3 reads TGCGCCAGCAGCTTAACTAGCGGGTTGAAGGATACGCAGTATTTT.

In DNA, the CDR3 is TGTGCCAGCCTTCGACAGCCCACAGATACGCAGTATTTT. Protein product: CASLRQPTDTQYF. J is TRBJ2-3 and V is TRBV12-3 or TRBV12-4, with a weak D call TRBD1 (5 bases). The V gene lost 8 bases and the J gene lost 2 bases, with 11 bases spanning the gap. This CDR3 region has 13 residues.

Comment on this clonotype: Compared with germline, one end of the junction differs, possibly owing to a read error. J is TRBJ1-3 and V is TRBV10-3, with 9 bases that match TRBD1. CDR1 ENHRY and CDR2 SYGVKD come from the germline V gene. The CDR3 runs 12 residues. CDR3: CVISETGQGLYF. In DNA, the CDR3 is TGTGTCATCAGTGAGACGGGACAGGGCTTATATTTT.

The chain uses TRBV10-3 and TRBJ1-3, with unresolved D. CDR1 and CDR2 (germline): ENHRY, SYGVKD. CDR3 length equals 11 residues. Trimming shortened V by 3 bases and J by 8 bases, and 5 bases separated the two germline ends. Here the CDR3 reads CAISEGDTIYF. The CDR3 DNA sequence: TGTGCCATCAGTGAAGGAGACACCATATATTTT.

This clonotype was observed a few times. CDR3 sequence: CSDQRAGSTDTQYF. The CDR3 bases are TGCAGTGACCAACGGGCGGGGAGCACAGATACGCAGTATTTT. The chain carries TRBV20-1 and TRBJ2-3; a possible D gene is TRBD2 (6 bases). With 7 bases removed from V and 0 bases from J, the gap between germline ends came to 14 bases. This CDR3 contains 14 residues. Germline V gene lookup returns CDR1 DFQATT and CDR2 SNEGSKA (reference sequence).

This clonotype has just a few counts. This chain connects TRBV7-9 to TRBJ1-4, with TRBD1 matching 7 bases. Trimming at V came to 4 bases and at J to 7 bases, leaving 12 bases not matched to a gene. Germline CDR1 SEHNR, CDR2 FQNEAQ (reference sequence). CDR3 length: 16 amino acids. CDR3 in amino acids: CASSSKKQGLREKLFF. In DNA form, the CDR3 reads TGTGCCAGCAGCTCCAAAAAACAGGGGTTGCGTGAAAAACTGTTTTTT.

This clonotype was recorded a few times. DNA for the CDR3: TGCGCCAGCAGCTTGGCCGGGCTAGCGGGAGATACTTTGTACGAGCAGTACTTC. This sequence encodes CASSLAGLAGDTLYEQYF. This chain uses TRBV5-1 with TRBJ2-7, with 10 bases matching TRBD2. The CDR3 runs to 18 residues. CDR1 is SGHRS, CDR2 YFSETQ, per germline. The V and J ends lost 0 bases and 4 bases, in that order; junction bases with no gene match: 13. Combining the CDR3 with reference TRBV5-1 and TRBJ2-7 gives the whole variable domain KAGVTQTPRYLIKTRGQQVTLSCSPISGHRSVSWYQQTPGQGLQFLFEYFSETQRNKGNFPGRFSGRQFSNSRSEMNVSTLELGDSALYLCASSLAGLAGDTLYEQYFGPGTRLTVT.

Comment on this clonotype: This sequence may be a read error, since a much larger clone differs from it by one base. The genes are TRBV7-2 and TRBJ2-7; TRBD2 matches at 9 bases. The CDR3 extends over 14 amino acids. With V trimmed by 1 base and J by 3 bases, 1 base remained unmatched. Germline V gene data show CDR1 as SGHTA and CDR2 as FQGNSA. CDR3 sequence reads: CASSLGTSVYEQYF. The DNA for the CDR3 is TGTGCCAGCAGCTTAGGGACTAGCGTCTACGAGCAGTACTTC.

The chain carries TRBV20-1 and TRBJ2-1; D is undetermined. Germline V lookup: CDR1 DFQATT, CDR2 SNEGSKA (reference sequence). This CDR3 spans 11 amino acids. Trimming cost V 2 bases and J 7 bases, with 6 bases left between them. The CDR3 protein is CSARIDNEQFF. The CDR3 DNA reads as TGCAGTGCTAGAATCGATAATGAGCAGTTCTTC.

In regard to this clonotype: Sequence at one end of the junction differs from germline and may be a read error. The rearrangement links TRBV7-6 to TRBJ2-3, with D perhaps matching TRBD2 (5 bases). This CDR3 spans 12 amino acids. Germline loops: CDR1 SGHVS, CDR2 FNYEAQ. The CDR3 here is CASSSSGDAQYF. In DNA form, the CDR3 reads TGTGCCAGCAGCTCAAGCGGAGATGCGCAGTATTTT.

The chain employs TRBV29-1 and TRBJ1-2; 10 nucleotides agree with TRBD1. Germline V gene sequence: CDR1 SQVTM, CDR2 ANQGSEA. Trimming removed 6 bases from V and 2 bases from J; junction bases left unmatched: 9. The CDR3 covers 15 residues. The CDR3 bases are TGCAGCGTCCCGGGACAGGGGACCCTCAACTATGGCTACACCTTC. Its translation: CSVPGQGTLNYGYTF.

The chain has TRBV7-6 and TRBJ1-3; TRBD1 aligns across 7 bases. Germline CDR1 is SGHVS and CDR2 is FNYEAQ. V dropped 7 bases and J dropped 3; count of bases not matched to a gene: 12. The CDR3 length is 16 residues. The CDR3 coding sequence is TGTGCCAGCACCCCCCGGACAGGAAACTTTGGAAACACCATATATTTT. It specifies CASTPRTGNFGNTIYF.

This clonotype was counted a few times. This sequence joins TRBV11-2 and TRBJ1-6; tentative D call: TRBD1 (5 bases). There are 15 residues in the CDR3. Germline lookup yields CDR1 SGHAT and CDR2 FQNNGV. Trimming left V 0 bases short and J 10 bases short, with 13 bases between. As DNA, the CDR3 is TGTGCCAGCAGCTTAGATCAGGGTCGGGTATCACCCCTCCACTTT. Its translation: CASSLDQGRVSPLHF. Full variable domain (rest looked up from reference TRBV11-2 and TRBJ1-6): EAGVAQSPRYKIIEKRQSVAFWCNPISGHATLYWYQQILGQGPKLLIQFQNNGVVDDSQLPKDRFSAERLKGVDSTLKIQPAKLEDSAVYLCASSLDQGRVSPLHFGNGTRLTVT.

A note on this clonotype: The junction and the germline gene differ at one end; a read error may be behind it. This chain connects TRBV29-1 to TRBJ1-5, with D possibly TRBD1 on 5 matching bases. Germline V gives CDR1 SQVTM, CDR2 ANQGSEA. CDR3 length: 14 amino acids. The CDR3 reads CSVEEGGSNRPQHF. Here the CDR3 DNA reads TGCAGCGTTGAAGAGGGGGGAAGCAATCGGCCCCAGCATTTT. The full variable domain, with the rest looked up from reference TRBV29-1 and TRBJ1-5, is SAVISQKPSRDICQRGTSLTIQCQVDSQVTMMFWYRQQPGQSLTLIATANQGSEATYESGFVIDKFPISRPNLTFSTLTVSNMSPEDSSIYLCSVEEGGSNRPQHFGDGTRLSIL.

The chain recombines TRBV18 with TRBJ1-1; D not resolved. Trimming pared 0 bases from V and 3 bases from J, leaving 11 bases between. Germline loops: CDR1 KGHSH, CDR2 LQKENI. This CDR3 region has 15 residues. This chain's CDR3 is CASSPPTTWDTEAFF. The CDR3 nucleotides are TGTGCCAGCTCACCACCGACGACCTGGGACACTGAAGCTTTCTTT.

This clonotype was seen only a few times. The V and J genes are TRBV12-3 or TRBV12-4 and TRBJ2-7; tentatively, D is TRBD1 (6 bases). This CDR3 is built from 14 residues. Trimming took off 2 bases at V and 3 bases at J, with 11 bases between the two ends. In DNA form, the CDR3 reads TGTGCCAGCAGTTTACAGGGGAACCGCTACGAGCAGTACTTC. Protein sequence: CASSLQGNRYEQYF.

This clonotype has a single count. A much larger clone lies a single base off, so this may be a read error. The rearrangement links TRBV5-1 to TRBJ1-2; no reliable D call. Per the germline V gene, CDR1 is SGHRS and CDR2 is YFSETQ. This CDR3 has 14 residues. The CDR3 loop reads CASSLETVNCGYTF. CDR3 nucleotide sequence: TGCGCCAGCAGCTTGGAGACGGTTAACTGTGGCTACACCTTC.

This clonotype was found a few times. For the CDR3, the DNA is TGTGCCAGCAGTTTCCGCAGGGGCACCATCCTTTCCACAGATACGCAGTATTTT. Translation: CASSFRRGTILSTDTQYF. V gene TRBV27 combines with J gene TRBJ2-3; TRBD1 is a possible D gene (6 bases). V gave up 3 bases and J gave up 2 bases, with 21 bases separating them. The CDR3 is made up of 18 amino acids. Germline V gene lookup returns CDR1 MNHEY and CDR2 SMNVEV (reference sequence).

This clonotype has only one observation. V and J are TRBV11-2 and TRBJ1-6, with D unclear. CDR1 and CDR2 (germline): SGHAT, FQNNGV. V was pared by 3 bases and J by 7 bases, with 10 bases between. CDR3 length: 14 residues. The CDR3 region has the DNA TGTGCCAGCAGCTTTGTAGGGTACAATTCACCCCTCCACTTT. Protein sequence: CASSFVGYNSPLHF.